This record concerns one T cell receptor beta chain sequence. The specificity of this receptor is unknown. No clone much larger than this one lies a single base away; base qualities are absent. The entry originates in a study of CD8 T cells in ankylosing spondylitis (dated by TCRdb to the late 2010s). Turning to the overall study: The study set out to find disease-linked TCR variants by profiling T cell receptor beta repertoires in ankylosing spondylitis patients and healthy donors. In total, the full study cohort was made up of roughly 100 healthy donors and 20 to 25 ankylosing spondylitis patients. Peripheral blood samples were taken, and synovial fluid was additionally collected from ankylosing spondylitis patients. Results the study describes overall, beyond this receptor: Blood from ankylosing spondylitis patients appeared to be characterized by a TCR beta motif composed of about eight highly homologous amino acid variants. The disease-linked clones showed a CD8+ phenotype and occurred at relatively low frequencies in peripheral blood. Some motif variants were previously reported in synovial fluid and blood of reactive arthritis patients, suggesting common disease-initiation mechanisms. Significant enrichment of the disease-linked clones was reported in matched synovial fluid samples from ankylosing spondylitis patients.

Reading the germline V gene (reference sequence) gives CDR1 LNHDA and CDR2 SQIVND. Trimming accounts for 3 bases at V and 2 bases at J, while the number of junction bases matched to no gene is 16. Its CDR3 holds 18 amino acids, cysteine through phenylalanine. The kept DNA is CDR3 alone, 54 bases in frame from the first base. TCRdb lists the instrument as Illumina HiSeq 2500. Quantitative 5'-RACE with molecular barcodes was the method used to prepare the TCR beta libraries. The study's own analysis went as follows. Disease-linked TCR variants were identified with a new computational method built on a probabilistic model of VDJ rearrangement. Clones were called with MiXCR by TCRdb after fastp trimmed the public reads at Q25, and only in-frame beta chains were retained. Entries that share a CDR3 protein sequence are merged under the most common genes and DNA. Clone size and V and J calls follow TCRdb, not the original study. The sample data list about 220,000 distinct CDR3 sequences, and 10% of these were observed just once. The biggest ten clones account for 21% of the sample.

Recombination connected TRBV19 to TRBJ2-7; 7 bases in the junction line up with TRBD2. This TCR was recovered from a male donor with ankylosing spondylitis or in good health (not recorded which). The sequencing input was blood, either unsorted or a sorted T cell fraction (not recorded which). Here the CDR3 is given as CASSMVGTTIGVPYEQYF. The nucleotide sequence is TGTGCCAGTAGTATGGTCGGGACTACTATCGGGGTCCCCTACGAGCAGTACTTC.